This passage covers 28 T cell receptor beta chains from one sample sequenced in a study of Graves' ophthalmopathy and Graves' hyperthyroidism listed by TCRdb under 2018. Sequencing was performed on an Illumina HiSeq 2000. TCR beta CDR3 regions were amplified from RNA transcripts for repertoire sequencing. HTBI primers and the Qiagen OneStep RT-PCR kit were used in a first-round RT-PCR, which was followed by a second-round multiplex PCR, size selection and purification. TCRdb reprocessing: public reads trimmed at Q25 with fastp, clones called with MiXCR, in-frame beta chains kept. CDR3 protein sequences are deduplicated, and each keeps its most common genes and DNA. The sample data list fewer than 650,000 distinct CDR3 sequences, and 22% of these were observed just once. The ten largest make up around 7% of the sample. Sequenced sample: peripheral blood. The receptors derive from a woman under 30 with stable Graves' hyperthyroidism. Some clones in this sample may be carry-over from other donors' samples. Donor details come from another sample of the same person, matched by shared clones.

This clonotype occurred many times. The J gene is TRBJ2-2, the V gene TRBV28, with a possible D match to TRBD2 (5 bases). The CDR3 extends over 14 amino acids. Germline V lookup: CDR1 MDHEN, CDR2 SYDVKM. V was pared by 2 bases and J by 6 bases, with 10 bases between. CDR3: CASSLLALAGELFF. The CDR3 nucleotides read TGTGCCAGCAGTTTACTAGCCCTGGCCGGGGAGCTGTTTTTT.

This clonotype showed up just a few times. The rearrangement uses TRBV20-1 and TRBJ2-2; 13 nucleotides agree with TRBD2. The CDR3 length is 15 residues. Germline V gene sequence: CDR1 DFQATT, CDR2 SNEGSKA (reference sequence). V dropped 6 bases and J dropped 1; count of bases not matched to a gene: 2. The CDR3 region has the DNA TGCAGTGCCAGACTAGCGGGGGGGAACACCGGGGAGCTGTTTTTT. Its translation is CSARLAGGNTGELFF.

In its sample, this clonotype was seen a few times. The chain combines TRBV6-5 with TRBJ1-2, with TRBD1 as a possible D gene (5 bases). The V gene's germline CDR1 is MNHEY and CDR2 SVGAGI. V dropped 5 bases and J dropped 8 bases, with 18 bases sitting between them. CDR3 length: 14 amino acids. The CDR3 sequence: CASSTGPWDGGYTF. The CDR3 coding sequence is TGTGCCAGCAGTACTGGGCCCTGGGACGGCGGCTACACCTTC.

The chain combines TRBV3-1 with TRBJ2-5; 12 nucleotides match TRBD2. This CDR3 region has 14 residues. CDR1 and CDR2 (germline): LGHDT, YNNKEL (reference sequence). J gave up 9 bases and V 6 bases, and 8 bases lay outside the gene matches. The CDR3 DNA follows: TGTGCCAGCAGTTCCAGACTAGCGGGGGCAGCCCAGTACTTC. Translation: CASSSRLAGAAQYF.

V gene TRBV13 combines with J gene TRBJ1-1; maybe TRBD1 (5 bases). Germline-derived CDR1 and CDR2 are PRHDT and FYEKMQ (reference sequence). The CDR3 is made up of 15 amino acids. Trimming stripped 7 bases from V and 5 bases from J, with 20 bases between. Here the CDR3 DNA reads TGTGCCAGCAACCCCCACAGGAGTGTGAGTACTGAAGCTTTCTTT. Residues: CASNPHRSVSTEAFF.

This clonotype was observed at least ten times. CDR3 protein: CASSLTPTGGRYEQYF. The DNA for the CDR3 is TGTGCCAGCAGCTTAACCCCGACAGGGGGCCGGTACGAGCAGTACTTC. The J gene is TRBJ2-7, the V gene TRBV11-1, with 10 bases lining up with TRBD1. Germline V gene data show CDR1 as SGHAT and CDR2 as FQDESV (reference sequence). With 2 bases clipped from V and 4 bases from J, the junction kept 8 bases outside the gene matches. The CDR3 is 16 amino acids.

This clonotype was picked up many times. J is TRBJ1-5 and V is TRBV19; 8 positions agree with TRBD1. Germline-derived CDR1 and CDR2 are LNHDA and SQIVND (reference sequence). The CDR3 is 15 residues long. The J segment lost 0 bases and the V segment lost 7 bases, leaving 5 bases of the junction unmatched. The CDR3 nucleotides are TGTGCCAGTACCAGGACAGGGAATAGCAATCAGCCCCAGCATTTT. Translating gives CASTRTGNSNQPQHF.

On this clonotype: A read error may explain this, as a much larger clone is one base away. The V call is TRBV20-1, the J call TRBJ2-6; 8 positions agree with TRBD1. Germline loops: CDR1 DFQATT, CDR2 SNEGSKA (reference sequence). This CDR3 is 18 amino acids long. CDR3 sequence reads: CSARDNRDRLSGANVPTF. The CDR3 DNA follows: TGCAGTGCTAGAGACAATCGGGACAGGCTCTCTGGGGCCAACGTCCCGACTTTC.

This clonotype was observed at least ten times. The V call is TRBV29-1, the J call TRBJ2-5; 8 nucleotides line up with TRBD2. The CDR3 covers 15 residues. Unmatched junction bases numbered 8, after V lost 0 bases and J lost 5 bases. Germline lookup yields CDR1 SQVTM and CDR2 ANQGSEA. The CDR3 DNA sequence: TGCAGCGTTGAAGATCTCTCGGGGGGGAGGGAGACCCAGTACTTC. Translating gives CSVEDLSGGRETQYF. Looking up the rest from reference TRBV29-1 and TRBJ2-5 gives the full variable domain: SAVISQKPSRDICQRGTSLTIQCQVDSQVTMMFWYRQQPGQSLTLIATANQGSEATYESGFVIDKFPISRPNLTFSTLTVSNMSPEDSSIYLCSVEDLSGGRETQYFGPGTRLLVL.

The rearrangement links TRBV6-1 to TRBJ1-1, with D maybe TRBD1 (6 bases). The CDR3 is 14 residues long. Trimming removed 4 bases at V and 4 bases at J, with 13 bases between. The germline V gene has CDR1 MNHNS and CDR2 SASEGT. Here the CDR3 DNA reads TGTGCCAGCAGTGTGATACAGGGTCCCACTGAAGCTTTCTTT. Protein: CASSVIQGPTEAFF.

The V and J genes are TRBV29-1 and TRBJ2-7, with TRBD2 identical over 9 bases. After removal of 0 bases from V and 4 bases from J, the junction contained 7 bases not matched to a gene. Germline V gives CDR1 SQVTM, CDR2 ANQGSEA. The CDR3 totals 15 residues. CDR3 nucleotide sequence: TGCAGCGTTGAAGAACTAGCGGGCCTCACATACGAGCAGTACTTC. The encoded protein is CSVEELAGLTYEQYF.

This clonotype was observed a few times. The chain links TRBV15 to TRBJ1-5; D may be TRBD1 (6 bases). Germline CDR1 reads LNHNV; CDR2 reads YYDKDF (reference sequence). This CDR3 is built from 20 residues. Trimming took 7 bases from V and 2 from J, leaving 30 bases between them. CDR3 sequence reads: CATNTTGAGVRGLRNQPQHF. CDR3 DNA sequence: TGTGCCACCAACACGACCGGCGCAGGGGTCCGCGGATTACGCAATCAGCCCCAGCATTTT.

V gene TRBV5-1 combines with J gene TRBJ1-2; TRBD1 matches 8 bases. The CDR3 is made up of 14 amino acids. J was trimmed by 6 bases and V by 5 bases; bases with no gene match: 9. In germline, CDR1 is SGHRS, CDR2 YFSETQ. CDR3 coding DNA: TGCGCCAGCAGACAATCGACAGGGGCCGATGGCTACACCTTC. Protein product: CASRQSTGADGYTF.

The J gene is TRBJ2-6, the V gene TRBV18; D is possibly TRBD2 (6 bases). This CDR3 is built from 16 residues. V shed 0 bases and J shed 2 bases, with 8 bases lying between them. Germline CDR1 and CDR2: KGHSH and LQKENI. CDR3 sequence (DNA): TGTGCCAGCTCACCACCGCGGGGCGCTGGGGCCAACGTCCTGACTTTC. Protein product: CASSPPRGAGANVLTF.

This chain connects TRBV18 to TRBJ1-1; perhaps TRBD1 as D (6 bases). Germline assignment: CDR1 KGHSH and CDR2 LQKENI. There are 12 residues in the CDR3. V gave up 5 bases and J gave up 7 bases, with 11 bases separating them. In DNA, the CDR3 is TGTGCCAGCTCAACACTGGACAGTGAAGCTTTCTTT. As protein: CASSTLDSEAFF.

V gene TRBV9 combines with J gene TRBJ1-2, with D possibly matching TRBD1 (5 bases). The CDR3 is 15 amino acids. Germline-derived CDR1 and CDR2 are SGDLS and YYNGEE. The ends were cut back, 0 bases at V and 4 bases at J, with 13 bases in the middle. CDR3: CASSVVEGLSYGYTF. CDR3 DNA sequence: TGTGCCAGCAGCGTAGTGGAGGGGCTGAGCTATGGCTACACCTTC.

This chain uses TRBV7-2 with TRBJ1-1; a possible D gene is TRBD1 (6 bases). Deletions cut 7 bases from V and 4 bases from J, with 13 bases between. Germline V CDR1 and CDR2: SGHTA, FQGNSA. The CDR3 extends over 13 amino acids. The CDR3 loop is CASTQGGGTEAFF. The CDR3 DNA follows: TGTGCCAGCACACAAGGGGGAGGCACTGAAGCTTTCTTT.

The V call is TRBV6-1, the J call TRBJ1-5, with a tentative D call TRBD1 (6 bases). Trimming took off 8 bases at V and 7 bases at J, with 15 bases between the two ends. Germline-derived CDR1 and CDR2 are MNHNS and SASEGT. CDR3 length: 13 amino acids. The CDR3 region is CASGTARGQPQHF. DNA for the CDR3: TGTGCCAGCGGCACAGCCAGGGGACAGCCCCAGCATTTT.

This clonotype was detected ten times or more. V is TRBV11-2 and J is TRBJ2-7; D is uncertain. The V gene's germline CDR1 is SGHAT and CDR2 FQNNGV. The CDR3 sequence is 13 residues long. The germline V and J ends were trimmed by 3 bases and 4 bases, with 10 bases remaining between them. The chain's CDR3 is CASSFSRMYEQYF. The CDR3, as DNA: TGTGCCAGCAGCTTTAGTAGAATGTACGAGCAGTACTTC.

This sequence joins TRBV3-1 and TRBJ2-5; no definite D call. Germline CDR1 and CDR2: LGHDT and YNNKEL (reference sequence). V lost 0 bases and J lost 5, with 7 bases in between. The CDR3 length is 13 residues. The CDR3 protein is CASSQEVQETQYF. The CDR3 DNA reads TGTGCCAGCAGCCAAGAGGTGCAGGAGACCCAGTACTTC.

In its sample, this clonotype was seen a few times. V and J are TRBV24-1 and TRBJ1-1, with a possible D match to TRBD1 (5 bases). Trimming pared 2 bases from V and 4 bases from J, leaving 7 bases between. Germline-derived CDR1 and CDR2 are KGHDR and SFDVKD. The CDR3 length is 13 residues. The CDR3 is CATSDSGGTEAFF. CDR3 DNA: TGTGCCACCAGTGATTCCGGGGGCACTGAAGCTTTCTTT.

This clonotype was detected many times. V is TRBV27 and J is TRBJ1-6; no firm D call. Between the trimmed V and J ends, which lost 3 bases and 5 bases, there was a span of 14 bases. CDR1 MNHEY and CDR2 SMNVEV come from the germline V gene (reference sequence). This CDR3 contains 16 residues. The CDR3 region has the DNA TGTGCCAGCAGTTTCGACGCGTTCGGGAATAATTCACCCCTCCACTTT. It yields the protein CASSFDAFGNNSPLHF.

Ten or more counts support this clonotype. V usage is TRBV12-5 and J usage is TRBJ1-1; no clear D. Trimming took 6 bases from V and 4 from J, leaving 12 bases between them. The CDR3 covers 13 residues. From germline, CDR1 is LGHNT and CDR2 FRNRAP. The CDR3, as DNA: TGTGCTAGTGGCCCGGGGTTGCGCACTGAAGCTTTCTTT. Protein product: CASGPGLRTEAFF.

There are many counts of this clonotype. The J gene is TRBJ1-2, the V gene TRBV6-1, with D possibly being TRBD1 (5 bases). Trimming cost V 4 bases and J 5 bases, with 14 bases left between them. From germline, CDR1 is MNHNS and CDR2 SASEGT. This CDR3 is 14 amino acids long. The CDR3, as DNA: TGTGCCAGCAGTGCCCGGGGGGTGGGGTATGGCTACACCTTC. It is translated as CASSARGVGYGYTF.

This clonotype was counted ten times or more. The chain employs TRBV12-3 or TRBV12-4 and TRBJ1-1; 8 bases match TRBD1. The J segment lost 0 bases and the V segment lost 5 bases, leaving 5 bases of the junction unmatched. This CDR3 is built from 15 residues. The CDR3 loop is CASSTSDRVNTEAFF. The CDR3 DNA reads TGTGCCAGCAGTACCTCGGACAGGGTGAACACTGAAGCTTTCTTT.

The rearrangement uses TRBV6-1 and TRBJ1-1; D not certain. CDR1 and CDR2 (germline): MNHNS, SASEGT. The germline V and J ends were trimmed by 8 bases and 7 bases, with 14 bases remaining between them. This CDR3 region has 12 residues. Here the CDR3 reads CASVRYVHEAFF. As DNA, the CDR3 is TGTGCCAGCGTCAGGTACGTCCATGAAGCTTTCTTT.

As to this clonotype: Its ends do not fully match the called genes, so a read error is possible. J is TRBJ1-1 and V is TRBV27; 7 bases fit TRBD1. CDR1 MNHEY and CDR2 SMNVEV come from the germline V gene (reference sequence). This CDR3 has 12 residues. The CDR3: CTSKTGLSEAFF. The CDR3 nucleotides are TGTACCAGCAAGACAGGGTTGAGTGAAGCTTTCTTT.

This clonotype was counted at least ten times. CDR3 region: CATSRDSSLSGNTIYF. In nucleotides, the CDR3 is TGTGCCACCAGCAGAGACTCCAGCCTCTCTGGAAACACCATATATTTT. V and J are TRBV15 and TRBJ1-3; no firm D call. The V end was cut by 0 bases, the J end by 0 bases, with 9 bases between. The CDR3 is 16 amino acids. Germline V gene lookup returns CDR1 LNHNV and CDR2 YYDKDF (reference sequence).